The source of this T cell receptor beta chain is a study of PD-L1 blockade in urothelial cancer (dated by TCRdb to about 2017). Turning to the overall study: All patients started therapy around 2014 and received atezolizumab 1,200 mg intravenously every 3 weeks. Blood samples were analyzed 3 weeks after the start of treatment (second dose) and 6 weeks after the start of treatment. An ECOG performance status of 0 or 1 was recorded for the patients, and 0 to 3 prior chemotherapy regimens had been received by the patients. Some 30 patients had pretreatment blood TCR-seq, roughly 24 had at least one posttreatment blood collection, and roughly 24 had tumor TCR-seq. Durable clinical benefit was defined as a progression-free survival longer than 6 months, and TCR features were additionally tested against progression-free survival and overall survival. Several patients achieved durable clinical benefit and about 19 did not. In the same patients, whole exome sequencing and RNA sequencing of pretreatment tumors were performed in addition to TCR sequencing. A median of about 140,000 T cells and approximately 83,000 unique TCRs was obtained from blood samples, and a median clonality of around 0.072 was observed. About 90% of the 29 patients were males with bladder-origin urothelial cancer, and about two thirds of the roughly 30 reported a prior smoking history. Somatic, immune and clinical correlates of response to PD-L1 blockade with atezolizumab in urothelial cancer were the focus of an exploratory multi-omic analysis. Pretreatment tumor samples, along with matched peripheral blood collected serially before and after atezolizumab treatment, underwent TCR sequencing.

The cohort included 29 patients with locally advanced or metastatic urothelial carcinoma who were treated at Memorial Sloan Kettering on a trial protocol. Peripheral blood mononuclear cells were collected pretreatment and during treatment, with between 1 and 8 total time points obtained per patient. The Qiagen DNeasy Blood extraction kit was used to purify genomic DNA from total PBMCs and tumor samples. PBMCs were collected pretreatment and during treatment and were isolated and stored as previously described. What the authors observed across the whole study: Because the sample size was small (n of about 29) and many of the analyses were exploratory, the results are meant to be hypothesis-generating. Improved progression-free and overall survival was found to be associated with pretreatment peripheral blood TCR clonality below the median. Greater expansion of tumor-associated TCR clones in peripheral blood 3 weeks after the start of treatment was observed in patients with durable benefit (n ≈ 22, p = 0.022).

This clone was counted once. This clone's antigen is unknown. Base qualities were left out, and no much larger clone turns up one base away. Synthetic TCR analog templates were spiked into each PCR to estimate absolute template abundance from read counts. TCRbeta CDR3 regions were amplified from genomic DNA with bias-controlled V and J gene primers using the immunoSEQ assay. Sequencing of rearranged TCRbeta segments was done at approximately 20X coverage. On the study's bioinformatics: Sequencing errors were corrected by clustering, and CDR3s were annotated against IMGT so that V, D and J genes could be assigned. Downstream analyses used only productive TCRbeta rearrangements, leaving out any out-of-frame or stop-codon sequences. Clonality was calculated as one minus the Shannon entropy normalized by the log of the number of unique productive sequences. Fisher's exact test with Benjamini-Hochberg correction, using a cutoff of adjusted p below 0.01, was how clones that differed between time points or between blood and tumor were identified. Held by TCRdb, this immuneACCESS table contains in-frame sequences only and omits some clones. Under half of the omission traces to an unresolved V gene where checked; the cause of the rest is unknown. V, J and clone size are those of that table, while D and trimming were read from the DNA. Present in this sample are tens of thousands of clones, over 80% of which were seen just once. Around 9.5% of the sample goes to the ten largest clones.

The sequence was collected from a man aged 65 to 85 with urothelial cancer. The material was PBMCs, obtained around atezolizumab (anti-PD-L1) treatment.

The CDR3 in this case is CASSPLGTSGNTDTQYF. The sequenced DNA: TGTGCCAGCTCACCATTGGGGACTAGCGGGAATACAGATACGCAGTATTTT. The chain links TRBV18 with TRBJ2-3; 13 bases in the middle match TRBD2. The germline V gene gives CDR1 as KGHSH and CDR2 as LQKENI. Trimming takes 2 bases off V and 3 bases off J; junction bases not matched to a gene: 5. The CDR3, from cysteine to phenylalanine, totals 17 residues. Only CDR3 DNA is held: 51 bases, read in frame from base 1.